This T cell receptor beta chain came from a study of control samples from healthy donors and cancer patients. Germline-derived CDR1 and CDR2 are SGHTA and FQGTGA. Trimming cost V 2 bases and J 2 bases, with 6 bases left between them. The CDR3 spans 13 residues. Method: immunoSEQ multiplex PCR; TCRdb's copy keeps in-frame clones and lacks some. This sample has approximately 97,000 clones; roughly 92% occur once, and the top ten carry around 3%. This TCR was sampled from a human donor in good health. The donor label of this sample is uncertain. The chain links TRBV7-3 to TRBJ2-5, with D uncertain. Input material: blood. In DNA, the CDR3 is TGTGCCAGCAGCTTACGGCAGCAAGAGACCCAGTACTTC. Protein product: CASSLRQQETQYF.